A single sample gave rise to the 21 T cell receptor beta chains below, sequenced in a study of shared clonotypes between healthy human individuals. In the naive CD8 group, cells lacked CD45RO and were positively selected for CCR7, so terminally differentiated effector memory CD45RA+ cells were left out. Using immunoSEQ multiplex PCR, the repertoire was profiled, and TCRdb retains in-frame clones only, with some absent. The sample records roughly 2.1 million clones, just over 90% being singletons. The sequenced sample consisted of naive CD8+ T cells from PBMCs. Source of these receptors: a man between 18 and 35 years old in good health. Some clones in this sample may be carry-over from other donors' samples.

This chain uses TRBV7-9 with TRBJ2-5, with 10 bases matching TRBD1. The CDR3 extends over 14 amino acids. Looked up from germline, CDR1 is SEHNR and CDR2 is FQNEAQ (reference sequence). V was pared by 2 bases and J by 4 bases, with 1 base of the junction left unmatched. CDR3: CASSLWDRGETQYF. CDR3 DNA: TGTGCCAGCAGCTTATGGGACAGGGGAGAGACCCAGTACTTC.

The rearrangement links TRBV27 to TRBJ2-2; D not resolved. The length of the CDR3 is 15 residues. Trimming took off 5 bases at V and 0 bases at J, with 10 bases between the two ends. Germline CDR1 is MNHEY and CDR2 is SMNVEV (reference sequence). CDR3 loop: CASSHMGSNTGELFF. The CDR3 bases are TGTGCCAGCAGTCATATGGGGTCGAACACCGGGGAGCTGTTTTTT.

The V gene is TRBV6-6, the J gene TRBJ2-7, with 8 bases matching TRBD1. V lost 6 bases and J lost 6; bases outside the gene matches: 10. The CDR3 length is 14 residues. CDR1 and CDR2 (germline): MNHNY, SVGAGI (reference sequence). CDR3 loop: CASRPDRVGFEQYF. CDR3 DNA: TGTGCCAGCAGACCGGACAGGGTTGGGTTCGAGCAGTACTTC.

The rearrangement uses TRBV14 and TRBJ2-7, with D tentatively TRBD2 (5 bases). The V gene lost 4 bases and the J gene lost 0 bases, with 10 bases spanning the gap. The CDR3 covers 14 residues. Germline V gene lookup returns CDR1 SGHDN and CDR2 FVKESK. The CDR3 nucleotides read TGTGCCAGCAGCCTCGGACTCAGCTCCTACGAGCAGTACTTC. Its protein is CASSLGLSSYEQYF.

A remark on this clone: The same CDR3 is also encoded by other DNA sequences in this sample. The rearrangement uses TRBV29-1 and TRBJ2-1, with D hard to call. Trimming left V 1 base short and J 8 bases short, with 6 bases between. Germline V lookup: CDR1 SQVTM, CDR2 ANQGSEA. The CDR3 covers 11 residues. CDR3 in DNA: TGCAGCGTTGAAGGGGGTTATGAGCAGTTCTTC. It translates to CSVEGGYEQFF.

The V call is TRBV19, the J call TRBJ2-2; 11 bases agree with TRBD1. CDR3 length: 16 residues. Germline V gene data show CDR1 as LNHDA and CDR2 as SQIVND (reference sequence). V trimming: 3 bases; J trimming: 4 bases; junction bases outside the gene matches: 4. As DNA, the CDR3 is TGTGCCAGTAGTATCCAAGGGACAGGGGGCACCGGGGAGCTGTTTTTT. It specifies CASSIQGTGGTGELFF.

This chain uses TRBV2 with TRBJ2-7, with TRBD1 matching 8 bases. Germline V gene lookup returns CDR1 SNHLY and CDR2 FYNNEI. This CDR3 spans 12 amino acids. The ends lost 11 bases at V and 0 bases at J; junction bases unmatched: 3. This CDR3 reads CAGGQGSYEQYF. The DNA of the CDR3 is TGTGCCGGAGGACAGGGCTCCTACGAGCAGTACTTC.

The chain carries TRBV13 and TRBJ1-1; 12 positions match TRBD1. Germline V CDR1 and CDR2: PRHDT, FYEKMQ (reference sequence). V was pared by 5 bases and J by 2 bases, with 6 bases of the junction left unmatched. The CDR3 runs 16 residues. CDR3 nucleotides: TGTGCCAGCAGCGACTACGGGACAGGGGGCAACACTGAAGCTTTCTTT. Translation gives CASSDYGTGGNTEAFF.

The chain has TRBV14 and TRBJ2-1, with D hard to call. Per germline, CDR1 SGHDN and CDR2 FVKESK. CDR3 length: 15 amino acids. The V end was cut by 3 bases, the J end by 5 bases, with 14 bases between. CDR3 nucleotide sequence: TGTGCCAGCAGCCACCCCAGCGAGAGGCACAATGAGCAGTTCTTC. This codes for CASSHPSERHNEQFF. Full variable domain (outside the CDR3, taken from reference TRBV14 and TRBJ2-1): EAGVTQFPSHSVIEKGQTVTLRCDPISGHDNLYWYRRVMGKEIKFLLHFVKESKQDESGMPNNRFLAERTGGTYSTLKVQPAELEDSGVYFCASSHPSERHNEQFFGPGTRLTVL.

The chain carries TRBV7-2 and TRBJ1-1; 7 bases match TRBD1. From germline, CDR1 is SGHTA and CDR2 FQGNSA. The CDR3 runs 15 residues. V lost 5 bases, J lost 0 bases, and 6 bases stayed unmatched. As DNA, the CDR3 is TGTGCCAGCAGCAAGTGGGACAGCATGAACACTGAAGCTTTCTTT. The encoded protein is CASSKWDSMNTEAFF.

V gene TRBV11-1 combines with J gene TRBJ2-1; TRBD2 matches 12 bases. The CDR3 consists of 16 residues. Germline CDR1 is SGHAT and CDR2 is FQDESV (reference sequence). Germline trimming cut 4 bases from V and 9 bases from J; bases unmatched to any gene: 10. The CDR3 loop is CASSSTRLAGVGEQFF. As DNA, the CDR3 is TGTGCCAGCAGCTCAACTCGACTAGCGGGAGTAGGTGAGCAGTTCTTC.

This chain uses TRBV10-3 with TRBJ2-7, with TRBD1 identical over 10 bases. V shed 3 bases and J 5 bases; nucleotides not matched to a gene: 4. This CDR3 region has 14 residues. CDR1 ENHRY and CDR2 SYGVKD come from the germline V gene. CDR3 nucleotide sequence: TGTGCCATCAGTGATCCAGGACAGGGGGACGAGCAGTACTTC. It specifies CAISDPGQGDEQYF.

This chain joins TRBV5-1 and TRBJ1-1; TRBD1 might be the D (6 bases). Per germline, CDR1 SGHRS and CDR2 YFSETQ. V shed 0 bases and J shed 3 bases, with 15 bases lying between them. The CDR3 runs 16 residues. The CDR3 spells CASSLEDSTWDTEAFF. Written as DNA, the CDR3 is TGCGCCAGCAGCTTGGAGGACAGCACTTGGGACACTGAAGCTTTCTTT. Supplemented by reference TRBV5-1 and TRBJ1-1, the full variable domain reads KAGVTQTPRYLIKTRGQQVTLSCSPISGHRSVSWYQQTPGQGLQFLFEYFSETQRNKGNFPGRFSGRQFSNSRSEMNVSTLELGDSALYLCASSLEDSTWDTEAFFGQGTRLTVV.

This chain joins TRBV7-9 and TRBJ1-2; the D is unclear. The V and J ends lost 5 bases and 2 bases respectively, with 18 bases between them. There are 16 residues in the CDR3. Germline CDR1 and CDR2: SEHNR and FQNEAQ (reference sequence). The CDR3 DNA reads TGTGCCAGCAGCCCGCTTTTAAGGACCCACAACTATGGCTACACCTTC. Protein: CASSPLLRTHNYGYTF.

The chain carries TRBV7-2 and TRBJ1-1, with unresolved D. CDR1 SGHTA and CDR2 FQGNSA come from the germline V gene. CDR3 length: 14 residues. Trimming stripped 1 base from V and 0 bases from J, with 6 bases between. The CDR3 sequence: CASSLVVVNTEAFF. CDR3 bases: TGTGCCAGCAGCTTAGTAGTGGTGAACACTGAAGCTTTCTTT.

This sequence joins TRBV27 and TRBJ2-3; D may be TRBD2 (6 bases). The CDR3 runs 15 residues. V was shortened by 3 bases and J by 5 bases, with 15 bases between the two germline ends. Per the germline V gene, CDR1 is MNHEY and CDR2 is SMNVEV (reference sequence). The CDR3 DNA reads as TGTGCCAGCAGTTTGGTGCTAGCGAGGAAAGATACGCAGTATTTT. It codes for CASSLVLARKDTQYF.

The gene calls are TRBV9 and TRBJ2-7; 7 bases match TRBD2. The J segment lost 3 bases and the V segment lost 0 bases, leaving 6 bases of the junction unmatched. Per the germline V gene, CDR1 is SGDLS and CDR2 is YYNGEE. The CDR3 is made up of 15 amino acids. The CDR3 sequence is CASSVVGGNIYEQYF. CDR3 in DNA: TGTGCCAGCAGCGTAGTGGGAGGGAATATCTACGAGCAGTACTTC.

This clone was observed a few times. The chain links TRBV30 to TRBJ1-5; the match to TRBD1 covers 10 bases. Germline V gene lookup returns CDR1 GTSNPN and CDR2 SVGIG (reference sequence). The CDR3 consists of 15 residues. The V and J ends lost 0 bases and 6 bases, in that order; junction bases with no gene match: 5. CDR3 sequence (DNA): TGTGCCTGGAGTGTAGGACAGGGGGAGAGTCAGCCCCAGCATTTT. Protein sequence: CAWSVGQGESQPQHF. Supplemented by reference TRBV30 and TRBJ1-5, the full variable domain reads SQTIHQWPATLVQPVGSPLSLECTVEGTSNPNLYWYRQAAGRGLQLLFYSVGIGQISSEVPQNLSASRPQDRQFILSSKKLLLSDSGFYLCAWSVGQGESQPQHFGDGTRLSIL.

The V and J genes are TRBV6-1 and TRBJ1-1; no reliable D call. V lost 8 bases, J lost 4 bases, and 14 bases lay in between. The CDR3 extends over 13 amino acids. The V gene's germline CDR1 is MNHNS and CDR2 SASEGT. CDR3: CASATDFGTEAFF. Here the CDR3 DNA reads TGTGCCAGCGCCACCGATTTTGGCACTGAAGCTTTCTTT.

The rearrangement links TRBV27 to TRBJ2-1, with 9 positions matching TRBD1. With V trimmed by 4 bases and J by 8 bases, 12 bases remained unmatched. This CDR3 is 16 amino acids long. Germline V gene lookup returns CDR1 MNHEY and CDR2 SMNVEV (reference sequence). CDR3 nucleotide sequence: TGTGCCAGCAGTTCCGGGACAGGGCCACCCGTTGATGAGCAGTTCTTC. Encoded protein: CASSSGTGPPVDEQFF.

This clone was seen a few times. The rearrangement uses TRBV25-1 and TRBJ1-1, with D possibly being TRBD1 (6 bases). V dropped 4 bases and J dropped 5 bases, with 11 bases sitting between them. Per germline, CDR1 MGHDK and CDR2 SYGVNS. The CDR3 loop spans 13 amino acids. CDR3 loop: CASSAGQTTEAFF. As DNA, the CDR3 is TGTGCCAGCAGTGCTGGACAGACAACTGAAGCTTTCTTT.